These 27 T cell receptor beta chains originate from one sample sequenced in a study of CD8 T cells in Susac syndrome. RNA, at roughly 0.45 to 1 ug, was reverse transcribed with random hexamers. TCRdb analysed the immunoSEQ multiplex PCR reads with MiXCR anew, one entry per CDR3 protein. This table holds tens of thousands of distinct CDR3 sequences, over 85% found once. The material sequenced was CD8+ T cells from PBMCs. All receptors derive from a human donor with Susac syndrome.

The rearrangement uses TRBV7-9 and TRBJ1-1, with a weak D call TRBD1 (5 bases). Trimming left V 5 bases short and J 3 bases short, with 16 bases between. Germline V gene data show CDR1 as SEHNR and CDR2 as FQNEAQ (reference sequence). CDR3 length equals 15 residues. The CDR3 region is CASSPTSAGDTEAFF. CDR3 nucleotide sequence: TGTGCCAGCAGCCCTACCTCTGCGGGGGACACTGAAGCTTTCTTT.

The rearrangement joins TRBV20-1 to TRBJ1-1; 9 bases are a match to TRBD1. V gave up 1 base and J gave up 6 bases; unmatched junction bases: 6. Germline values: CDR1 DFQATT, CDR2 SNEGSKA (reference sequence). The CDR3 runs to 14 residues. DNA of the CDR3: TGCAGTGCTAGAGTTGGACAGGGGAGCCCTGAAGCTTTCTTT. Translation: CSARVGQGSPEAFF.

The chain carries TRBV29-1 and TRBJ1-2; unclear D gene. The length of the CDR3 is 11 residues. Germline lookup yields CDR1 SQVTM and CDR2 ANQGSEA. Trimming removed 0 bases from V and 7 bases from J, with 6 bases in between. The CDR3: CSVEDLGGYTF. For the CDR3, the DNA is TGCAGCGTTGAAGATCTGGGTGGCTACACCTTC.

V is TRBV7-8 and J is TRBJ2-1, with 8 positions matching TRBD1. The CDR3 is 16 residues long. Trimming took 5 bases from V and 6 from J; bases not matched to a gene: 12. Per germline, CDR1 SGHVS and CDR2 FQNEAQ. CDR3 loop: CASSGVTGVSRNEQFF. CDR3 nucleotide sequence: TGTGCCAGCAGCGGGGTGACAGGGGTTTCCCGCAATGAGCAGTTCTTC.

The chain carries TRBV6-2 or TRBV6-3 and TRBJ2-3, with D possibly matching TRBD1 (6 bases). CDR1 and CDR2 (germline): MNHEY, SVGEGT. Trimming took off 0 bases at V and 11 bases at J, with 9 bases between the two ends. The length of the CDR3 is 12 residues. CDR3 nucleotides: TGTGCCAGCAGTTACTCCGGGACATGGCAGTATTTT. As protein: CASSYSGTWQYF.

The chain is built from TRBV20-1 and TRBJ2-7, with TRBD2 identical over 8 bases. The CDR3 is made up of 13 amino acids. Per germline, CDR1 DFQATT and CDR2 SNEGSKA (reference sequence). Unmatched junction bases numbered 4, after V lost 4 bases and J lost 2 bases. This chain's CDR3 is CSATAGEPYEQYF. CDR3 coding DNA: TGCAGTGCTACAGCGGGGGAGCCCTACGAGCAGTACTTC.

The chain recombines TRBV6-5 with TRBJ2-6; D is unclear. The CDR3 is made up of 16 amino acids. Between the trimmed V and J ends, which lost 0 bases and 0 bases, there was a span of 6 bases. Germline values: CDR1 MNHEY, CDR2 SVGAGI. CDR3 in amino acids: CASSYSSYSGANVLTF. The CDR3 bases are TGTGCCAGCAGTTACTCGAGTTACTCTGGGGCCAACGTCCTGACTTTC.

This chain joins TRBV6-5 and TRBJ2-3; D gene uncertain. This CDR3 spans 11 amino acids. V was trimmed by 4 bases and J by 7 bases, leaving 6 bases between them. The germline CDR1 and CDR2 sequences are MNHEY and SVGAGI. CDR3 in amino acids: CASSSPHTQYF. The CDR3 bases are TGTGCCAGCAGTTCCCCACATACGCAGTATTTT.

The chain employs TRBV28 and TRBJ1-2; unclear D gene. V dropped 2 bases and J dropped 6 bases, with 4 bases sitting between them. Germline loops: CDR1 MDHEN, CDR2 SYDVKM. The CDR3 has 11 residues. CDR3 loop: CASSLGHGYTF. The CDR3 DNA reads as TGTGCCAGCAGTTTAGGGCATGGCTACACCTTC.

The rearrangement joins TRBV7-9 to TRBJ2-7; a possible D gene is TRBD2 (6 bases). Germline V lookup: CDR1 SEHNR, CDR2 FQNEAQ (reference sequence). V lost 3 bases and J 7 bases, leaving 13 bases between the germline ends. The CDR3 consists of 13 residues. The CDR3: CASSFPHGREQYF. CDR3 DNA sequence: TGTGCCAGCAGCTTCCCCCACGGGAGAGAGCAGTACTTC.

V and J are TRBV6-6 and TRBJ2-3, with 9 bases matching TRBD1. Germline loops: CDR1 MNHNY, CDR2 SVGAGI (reference sequence). The V and J ends lost 2 bases and 2 bases, in that order; junction bases with no gene match: 2. CDR3 length equals 15 residues. The CDR3 nucleotides read TGTGCCAGCAGTTACGGGACAGGGTACACAGATACGCAGTATTTT. This encodes CASSYGTGYTDTQYF.

This clonotype occurred once. The genes are TRBV19 and TRBJ1-1; no definite D call. The V end lost 3 bases, the J end lost 0 bases, and 8 bases lay between the germline ends. The CDR3 is 14 amino acids. Germline V gene data show CDR1 as LNHDA and CDR2 as SQIVND (reference sequence). CDR3 nucleotide sequence: TGTGCCAGTAGTATTAGGACGTTGAACACTGAAGCTTTCTTT. Residues: CASSIRTLNTEAFF.

The J gene is TRBJ2-3, the V gene TRBV4-3; 12 nucleotides line up with TRBD2. Germline V gene sequence: CDR1 LGHNA, CDR2 YSLEER. V shed 8 bases and J 0 bases; nucleotides not matched to a gene: 9. This CDR3 has 17 residues. CDR3 bases: TGCGCCAGCGCTCTAGCGGGGGGGCTACGAAGCACAGATACGCAGTATTTT. This gives the protein CASALAGGLRSTDTQYF.

The count of this clonotype is one. V gene TRBV2 combines with J gene TRBJ2-7; D gene uncertain. The CDR3 runs 13 residues. Trimming cost V 1 base and J 2 bases, with 6 bases left between them. Germline V gene lookup returns CDR1 SNHLY and CDR2 FYNNEI. The CDR3 region has the DNA TGTGCCAGCAGTGAAGGTTTTGCCTACGAGCAGTACTTC. Protein sequence: CASSEGFAYEQYF.

V usage is TRBV6-5 and J usage is TRBJ1-2, with 10 bases matching TRBD1. V was pared by 2 bases and J by 4 bases, with 13 bases of the junction left unmatched. Germline CDR1 reads MNHEY; CDR2 reads SVGAGI. The CDR3 has 18 amino acids. CDR3 amino acids: CASSYVRGQGPDSYGYTF. CDR3 nucleotides: TGTGCCAGCAGTTACGTTCGGGGACAGGGGCCAGATTCCTATGGCTACACCTTC.

This chain connects TRBV10-2 to TRBJ2-4; 7 bases are a match to TRBD1. The V gene's germline CDR1 is WSHSY and CDR2 SAAADI. The V and J ends lost 8 bases and 15 bases, in that order; junction bases with no gene match: 16. The CDR3 has 13 amino acids. DNA of the CDR3: TGCGCCAGCCAGGAGGACAGGTCAAACCTTGGGTACTTC. Protein: CASQEDRSNLGYF.

This rearrangement joins TRBV27 to TRBJ2-5; 8 positions match TRBD2. The CDR3 extends over 16 amino acids. With 2 bases clipped from V and 5 bases from J, the junction kept 10 bases outside the gene matches. Germline CDR1 and CDR2: MNHEY and SMNVEV (reference sequence). CDR3 nucleotides: TGTGCCAGCAGTTTAAAGGGTAGCGGGGAATTCGAGACCCAGTACTTC. The encoded protein is CASSLKGSGEFETQYF.

The J gene is TRBJ1-4, the V gene TRBV5-4; maybe TRBD1 (5 bases). CDR3 length equals 13 residues. The germline V gene encodes CDR1 SGHNT and CDR2 YYREEE (reference sequence). Trimming stripped 10 bases from V and 8 bases from J, with 18 bases between. CDR3 sequence: CAASGTGEEKLFF. The DNA of the CDR3 is TGTGCCGCCTCCGGGACGGGGGAAGAAAAACTGTTTTTT.

V gene TRBV6-5 combines with J gene TRBJ1-1, with D tentatively TRBD1 (5 bases). The CDR3 extends over 13 amino acids. The germline CDR1 and CDR2 sequences are MNHEY and SVGAGI. The ends were cut back, 6 bases at V and 3 bases at J, with 11 bases in the middle. This CDR3 is CASSDDRYTEAFF. Written as DNA, the CDR3 is TGTGCCAGCAGCGACGACAGATACACTGAAGCTTTCTTT.

The chain recombines TRBV4-3 with TRBJ1-1, with D perhaps TRBD1 (6 bases). V was shortened by 4 bases and J by 1 base, with 10 bases between the two germline ends. From germline, CDR1 is LGHNA and CDR2 YSLEER. This CDR3 is 14 amino acids long. DNA for the CDR3: TGCGCCAGCAGCCCGGACAGCGAGAACACTGAAGCTTTCTTT. This codes for CASSPDSENTEAFF.

This clonotype came up once. The chain links TRBV4-3 to TRBJ2-1; 9 bases agree with TRBD2. The germline V gene has CDR1 LGHNA and CDR2 YSLEER. The CDR3 consists of 16 residues. The J segment lost 5 bases and the V segment lost 0 bases, leaving 5 bases of the junction unmatched. This CDR3 reads CASSQDLAGRNNEQFF. CDR3 sequence (DNA): TGCGCCAGCAGCCAAGATCTAGCGGGGCGAAACAATGAGCAGTTCTTC.

The rearrangement links TRBV6-2 or TRBV6-3 to TRBJ2-5; 7 bases are shared with TRBD1. Per germline, CDR1 MNHEY and CDR2 SVGEGT. The CDR3 is made up of 15 amino acids. The ends lost 6 bases at V and 5 bases at J; junction bases unmatched: 12. In DNA form, the CDR3 reads TGTGCCAGCAGACCCGACAGGGACACTACGGAGACCCAGTACTTC. Its translation: CASRPDRDTTETQYF.

This clonotype is a singleton in its sample. The rearrangement uses TRBV20-1 and TRBJ1-1; D might be TRBD1 (5 bases). CDR1 and CDR2 (germline): DFQATT, SNEGSKA (reference sequence). The CDR3 is 12 residues long. This CDR3 is CRPWGGNTEAFF. The CDR3 DNA reads TGCAGGCCCTGGGGGGGGAACACTGAAGCTTTCTTT.

This clonotype has just one count. V gene TRBV20-1 combines with J gene TRBJ1-6; weak D call: TRBD1 (5 bases). Germline V gene data show CDR1 as DFQATT and CDR2 as SNEGSKA (reference sequence). The ends were cut back, 1 base at V and 8 bases at J, with 12 bases in the middle. The CDR3 extends over 14 amino acids. The CDR3 DNA reads as TGCAGTGCTAGAGTCCCCCCAGGGTATTCACCCCTCCACTTT. Translating gives CSARVPPGYSPLHF.

The chain links TRBV10-3 to TRBJ2-1; D gene uncertain. V gave up 0 bases and J gave up 7 bases, with 4 bases separating them. The germline gives CDR1 ENHRY, CDR2 SYGVKD. The CDR3 consists of 12 residues. The CDR3 DNA reads TGTGCCATCAGTGAGTCGGTGAATGAGCAGTTCTTC. Its translation is CAISESVNEQFF.

The CDR3 loop is CAGSDGYNEQFF. The CDR3 coding sequence is TGTGCCGGGAGCGACGGCTACAATGAGCAGTTCTTC. The chain joins TRBV11-2 to TRBJ2-1; perhaps TRBD2 as D (5 bases). This CDR3 is 12 amino acids long. Trimming stripped 11 bases from V and 3 bases from J, with 11 bases between. Germline values: CDR1 SGHAT, CDR2 FQNNGV.

V usage is TRBV5-4 and J usage is TRBJ2-7; TRBD1 matches at 7 bases. From germline, CDR1 is SGHNT and CDR2 YYREEE (reference sequence). The V gene end was trimmed by 3 bases and the J gene end by 1 base; junction bases not matched to a gene: 4. The CDR3 runs 14 residues. DNA of the CDR3: TGTGCCAGCAGCTGGGGACAGCTATCCTACGAGCAGTACTTC. It encodes CASSWGQLSYEQYF.